Listed below are T cell receptor beta chains from one sample, sequenced in a study of neurological immune-mediated disorders. One entry per CDR3 protein results from TCRdb running MiXCR on the 5' RACE reads. The sample holds tens of thousands of distinct CDR3 sequences, around 3.8% seen once. The sequenced sample consisted of CD4+ T cells from blood. The receptor set was obtained from a woman aged 40 to 55 with multiple sclerosis. CDR3s include the opening cysteine and the closing phenylalanine or tryptophan. D genes are given only for firm matches. Expanded clones are given a class, and other clones once, few, many or no size at all.

size | D | J | V | CDR3 | DNA
many | . | TRBJ1-2 | TRBV5-1 | CASSLDGEANYGYTF | TGCGCCAGCAGCTTGGACGGAGAGGCTAACTATGGCTACACCTTC
many | TRBD1 | TRBJ2-7 | TRBV28 | CASRDRARYEQYF | TGTGCCAGCCGGGACAGGGCCCGCTACGAGCAGTACTTC
many | . | TRBJ1-5 | TRBV5-1 | CASSKGGEVDQPQHF | TGCGCCAGCAGCAAGGGGGGGGAGGTGGATCAGCCCCAGCATTTT
many | TRBD1 | TRBJ2-7 | TRBV20-1 | CSAREPTGREQYF | TGCAGTGCTAGGGAACCGACAGGGAGAGAGCAGTACTTC
. | . | TRBJ1-1 | TRBV12-3/TRBV12-4 | CASSPPSRDTEAFF | TGTGCCAGCAGTCCCCCCAGCCGGGACACTGAAGCTTTCTTT
many | . | TRBJ2-7 | TRBV2 | CASIRGKMLSYEQYF | TGTGCCAGCATCAGAGGGAAGATGCTTTCCTACGAGCAGTACTTC
many | TRBD2 | TRBJ2-7 | TRBV20-1 | CSARRSGGAYEQYF | TGCAGTGCTAGAAGGAGCGGGGGCGCCTACGAGCAGTACTTC
many | TRBD2 | TRBJ2-4 | TRBV3-1 | CASSQGSGMGGNIQYF | TGTGCCAGCAGCCAAGGGAGCGGGATGGGGGGAAACATTCAGTACTTC
many | . | TRBJ1-4 | TRBV15 | CATRSGGPTNEKLFF | TGTGCCACCCGATCGGGGGGGCCGACTAATGAAAAACTGTTTTTT
many | . | TRBJ1-1 | TRBV9 | CASSAIQGWGTEAFF | TGTGCCAGCAGCGCCATACAGGGATGGGGCACTGAAGCTTTCTTT
many | . | TRBJ2-7 | TRBV5-1 | CASRPLNSYEQYF | TGCGCCAGCCGCCCCCTAAATTCCTACGAGCAGTACTTC
many | . | TRBJ2-7 | TRBV20-1 | CSARQYRVDEQYF | TGCAGTGCTAGACAGTACAGGGTAGACGAGCAGTACTTC
many | TRBD1 | TRBJ2-1 | TRBV4-1 | CASSQEATTGGSNEQFF | TGCGCCAGCAGCCAAGAAGCAACGACAGGGGGCTCCAATGAGCAGTTCTTC
many | TRBD2 | TRBJ2-5 | TRBV5-1 | CASSLGLAEGETQYF | TGCGCCAGCAGCTTGGGACTAGCAGAGGGGGAGACCCAGTACTTC
many | . | TRBJ2-7 | TRBV29-1 | CSVRRLTDEQYF | TGCAGCGTCAGAAGACTCACCGACGAGCAGTACTTC
many | . | TRBJ2-7 | TRBV2 | CASTRTEGYEQYF | TGTGCCAGCACCCGGACAGAAGGCTACGAGCAGTACTTC
many | . | TRBJ2-3 | TRBV5-1 | CASQGGPDTDTQYF | TGCGCCAGCCAGGGGGGGCCCGACACAGATACGCAGTATTTT
few | TRBD1 | TRBJ2-1 | TRBV7-3 | CASSSGTGPYNEQFF | TGTGCCAGCAGCTCCGGGACAGGGCCTTACAATGAGCAGTTCTTC
many | TRBD1 | TRBJ2-7 | TRBV20-1 | CSASSGTGGLEQYF | TGCAGTGCTAGCTCAGGGACAGGGGGGCTCGAGCAGTACTTC
many | TRBD1 | TRBJ1-2 | TRBV5-1 | CASSRNPGQGARGYTF | TGCGCCAGCAGCCGCAACCCGGGACAGGGGGCGCGGGGCTACACCTTC
many | . | TRBJ2-3 | TRBV6-5 | CASRALSVDTQYF | TGTGCCAGCAGGGCCCTGTCTGTAGATACGCAGTATTTT
few | . | TRBJ1-1 | TRBV18 | CASSPSGEIGAFF | TGTGCCAGCTCACCTTCCGGGGAAATAGGAGCTTTCTTT
many | . | TRBJ1-1 | TRBV20-1 | CSARGGARSEAFF | TGCAGTGCTCGGGGGGGGGCGCGGTCTGAAGCTTTCTTT
many | TRBD1 | TRBJ1-1 | TRBV6-2/TRBV6-3 | CASSIYRGSNTEAFF | TGTGCCAGCAGTATCTACAGGGGGTCAAACACTGAAGCTTTCTTT
many | . | TRBJ1-1 | TRBV3-1 | CASSARGGGSEAFF | TGTGCCAGCAGTGCAAGGGGTGGGGGCTCGGAAGCTTTCTTT
many | . | TRBJ1-1 | TRBV9 | CASSVALASTEAFF | TGTGCCAGCAGCGTAGCTTTAGCCAGCACTGAAGCTTTCTTT
many | . | TRBJ1-1 | TRBV29-1 | CSVEGGTLNTEAFF | TGCAGCGTTGAAGGCGGGACATTAAACACTGAAGCTTTCTTT
many | . | TRBJ1-1 | TRBV5-1 | CASTRGQMNTEAFF | TGCGCCAGCACCCGAGGACAAATGAACACTGAAGCTTTCTTT
many | . | TRBJ1-1 | TRBV12-5 | CASVLMRGNTEAFF | TGTGCTAGTGTCCTAATGAGGGGAAACACTGAAGCTTTCTTT
many | TRBD1 | TRBJ1-1 | TRBV6-6 | CASNKDRASTEAFF | TGTGCCAGCAACAAAGACAGGGCCAGCACTGAAGCTTTCTTT
many | TRBD2 | TRBJ2-1 | TRBV19 | CASSVSGGTSYNEQFF | TGTGCCAGTAGTGTAAGCGGGGGGACTTCCTACAATGAGCAGTTCTTC
many | TRBD1 | TRBJ2-7 | TRBV5-1 | CASSLGGQAIYEQYF | TGCGCCAGCAGCTTGGGGGGACAGGCGATCTACGAGCAGTACTTC
many | TRBD2 | TRBJ2-1 | TRBV20-1 | CRPGLAGGRNEQFF | TGCAGACCGGGACTAGCGGGGGGGAGGAATGAGCAGTTCTTC
many | . | TRBJ1-2 | TRBV6-6 | CASRRQEGEGGYTF | TGTGCCAGCAGGAGACAGGAGGGAGAGGGGGGCTACACCTTC
many | . | TRBJ2-7 | TRBV3-1 | CASSPRQIVYVLEQYF | TGTGCCAGCAGCCCAAGACAGATTGTATACGTCCTCGAGCAGTACTTC
many | TRBD1 | TRBJ2-7 | TRBV7-3 | CASSSGGEQYF | TGTGCCAGCAGCTCAGGGGGCGAGCAGTACTTC
many | . | TRBJ2-7 | TRBV5-4 | CASSLEGPVSYEQYF | TGTGCCAGCAGCTTGGAAGGGCCGGTCTCCTACGAGCAGTACTTC
many | . | TRBJ1-1 | TRBV14 | CASSQEVFGPAFF | TGTGCCAGCAGCCAAGAGGTCTTCGGTCCAGCTTTCTTT
many | TRBD1 | TRBJ2-7 | TRBV29-1 | CSVEGRQGPYEQYF | TGCAGCGTTGAAGGCCGACAGGGCCCCTACGAGCAGTACTTC
many | . | TRBJ2-3 | TRBV7-6 | CASSPNFDRDADTQYF | TGTGCCAGCAGCCCGAACTTCGATAGAGACGCAGATACGCAGTATTTT
many | . | TRBJ2-7 | TRBV20-1 | CSARLLAYSYEQYF | TGCAGTGCTAGATTACTTGCCTACTCCTACGAGCAGTACTTC
. | TRBD2 | TRBJ2-1 | TRBV18 | CASSPSSSGEVVRSYNEQFF | TGTGCCAGCTCACCCTCTTCTAGCGGGGAGGTCGTTAGGTCCTACAATGAGCAGTTCTTC
many | . | TRBJ2-5 | TRBV7-3 | CASSLGTGIQETQYF | TGTGCCAGCAGCCTCGGGACTGGGATCCAAGAGACCCAGTACTTC